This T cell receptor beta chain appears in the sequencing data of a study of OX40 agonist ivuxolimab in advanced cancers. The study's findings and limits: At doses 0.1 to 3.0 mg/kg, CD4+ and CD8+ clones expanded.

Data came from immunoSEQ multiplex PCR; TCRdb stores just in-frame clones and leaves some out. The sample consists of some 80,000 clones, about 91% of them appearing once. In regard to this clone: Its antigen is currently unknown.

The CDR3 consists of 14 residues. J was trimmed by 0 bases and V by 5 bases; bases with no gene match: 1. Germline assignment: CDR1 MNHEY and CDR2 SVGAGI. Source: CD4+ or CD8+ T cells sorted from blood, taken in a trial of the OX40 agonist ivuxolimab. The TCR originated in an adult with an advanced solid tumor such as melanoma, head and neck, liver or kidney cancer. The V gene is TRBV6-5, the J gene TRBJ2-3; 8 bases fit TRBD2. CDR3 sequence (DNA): TGTGCCAGCAGTAAGCGGGAGAGCACAGATACGCAGTATTTT. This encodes CASSKRESTDTQYF.